This T cell receptor (beta chain) was obtained from a study of T cell repertoires in cytomegalovirus infection. Notes on this clonotype: What it recognizes is unknown.

Whole-study findings and limits: Dominant in the ex vivo response were TCR beta clonotypes restricted by HLA-C and specific for CMV. Cumulative public TCR beta family frequency identified carriers of CMV plus the relevant HLA.

CDR3 length: 13 amino acids. Trimming left V 5 bases short and J 6 bases short, with 10 bases between. Germline V gene data show CDR1 as ENHRY and CDR2 as SYGVKD. TCRdb re-called the reads with MiXCR, one entry per CDR3 protein. The sample carries 740,000 or so distinct CDR3 sequences, 35% to 45% recorded once. The source material was PBMCs. The V and J genes are TRBV10-3 and TRBJ1-4; D remains ambiguous. The receptor was derived from a human donor in good health (CMV status not recorded). Some clones in this sample may be carry-over from other donors' samples. The CDR3 DNA reads as TGTGCCATCAGTTTCTCAGGTTATGAAAAACTGTTTTTT. Its protein is CAISFSGYEKLFF.